The clone carrying this T cell receptor beta chain occurred once. What it binds is not known. Primers for the PCR totalled 60 Vbeta and 13 Jbeta. Sequencing was performed with immunoSEQ multiplex PCR; in TCRdb, only in-frame clones are kept and a portion is missing. The profile shows about 120,000 clones, 65% to 80% of them singletons. These data belong to a study of cytomegalovirus exposure and HLA in healthy donors. Whole-study findings and limits: Most of the TCR beta V segments (in an earlier analysis) were productive either about 87% or about 30% of the time. Rare TCR sequences predominated, though certain public TCRs were found in many donors. According to reports, the classifier identified cytomegalovirus status with high specificity and sensitivity. Links to common viral pathogens appeared, in a later analysis, for several of the most significant clusters.

Germline CDR1 is MNHNY and CDR2 is SVGAGI (reference sequence). The CDR3 covers 16 residues. The J segment lost 1 base and the V segment lost 6 bases, leaving 6 bases of the junction unmatched. The V and J genes are TRBV6-6 and TRBJ2-2, with 9 positions matching TRBD1. Source material: PBMCs. The receptor was derived from a man aged 55-75 years in good health and CMV-seropositive. CDR3 sequence: CASRPPGQGNTGELFF. The CDR3 region has the DNA TGTGCCAGCAGACCACCGGGACAGGGGAACACCGGGGAGCTGTTTTTT.